The source of this T cell receptor beta chain is a study of regulatory dendritic cells for organ transplantation. Worth noting for this clone: What it binds is not known.

Study results and caveats: Mature dendritic cells appeared to drive more memory CD8+ clonal expansion than regulatory ones.

Only in-frame clones appear in the TCRdb table, and some are missing; sequencing was by immunoSEQ multiplex PCR. Here the sample spans 29,000 or so clones, about 80% being singletons. With 6 bases removed from V and 7 bases from J, the gap between germline ends came to 12 bases. The CDR3 runs 13 residues. Germline V gene data show CDR1 as SNHLY and CDR2 as FYNNEI. Input material: memory CD4+ T cells from blood. Subset defined: CD45RO+ memory T cells. The rearrangement joins TRBV2 to TRBJ2-2; D ambiguous. The TCR originated in a human donor in good health. The CDR3 reads CASRSQGIGELFF. The CDR3 DNA follows: TGTGCCAGCAGGTCCCAAGGCATCGGGGAGCTGTTTTTT. The full variable domain, completed using reference TRBV2 and TRBJ2-2, is EPEVTQTPSHQVTQMGQEVILRCVPISNHLYFYWYRQILGQKVEFLVSFYNNEISEKSEIFDDQFSVERPDGSNFTLKIRSTKLEDSAMYFCASRSQGIGELFFGEGSRLTVL.